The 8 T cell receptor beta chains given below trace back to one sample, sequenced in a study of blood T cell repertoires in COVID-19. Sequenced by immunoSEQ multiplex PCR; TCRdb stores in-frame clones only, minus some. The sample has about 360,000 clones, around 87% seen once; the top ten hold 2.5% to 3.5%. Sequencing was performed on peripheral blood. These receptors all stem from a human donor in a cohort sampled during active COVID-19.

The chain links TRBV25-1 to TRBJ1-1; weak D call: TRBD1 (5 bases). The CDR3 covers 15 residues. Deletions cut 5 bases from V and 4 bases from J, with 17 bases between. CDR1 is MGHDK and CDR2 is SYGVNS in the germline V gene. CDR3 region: CASSNFLGGSTEAFF. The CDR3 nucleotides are TGTGCCAGCAGTAATTTCCTTGGGGGGAGCACTGAAGCTTTCTTT.

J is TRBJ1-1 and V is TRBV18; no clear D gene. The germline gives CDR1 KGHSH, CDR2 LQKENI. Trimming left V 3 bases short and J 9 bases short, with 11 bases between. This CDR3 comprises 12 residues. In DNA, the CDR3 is TGTGCCAGCTCACCGTCGGGTTTCAAAGCTTTCTTT. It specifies CASSPSGFKAFF.

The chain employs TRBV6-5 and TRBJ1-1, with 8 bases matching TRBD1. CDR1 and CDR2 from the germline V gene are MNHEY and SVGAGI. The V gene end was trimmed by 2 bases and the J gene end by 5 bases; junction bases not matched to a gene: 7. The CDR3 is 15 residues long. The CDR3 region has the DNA TGTGCCAGCAGTTACCCCGACAGGGGCGGGACTGAAGCTTTCTTT. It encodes CASSYPDRGGTEAFF.

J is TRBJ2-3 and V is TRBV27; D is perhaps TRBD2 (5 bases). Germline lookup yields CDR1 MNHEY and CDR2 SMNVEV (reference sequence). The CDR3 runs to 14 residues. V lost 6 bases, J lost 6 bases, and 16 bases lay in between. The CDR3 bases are TGTGCCAGCAGCAAAATAGGAGGAGTGGATACGCAGTATTTT. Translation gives CASSKIGGVDTQYF.

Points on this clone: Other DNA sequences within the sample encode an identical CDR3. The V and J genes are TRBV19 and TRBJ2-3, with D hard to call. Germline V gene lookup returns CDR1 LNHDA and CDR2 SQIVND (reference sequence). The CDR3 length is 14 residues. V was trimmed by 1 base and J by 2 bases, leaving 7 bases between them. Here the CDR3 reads CASSIGAATDTQYF. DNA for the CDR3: TGTGCCAGTAGTATAGGGGCAGCCACAGATACGCAGTATTTT.

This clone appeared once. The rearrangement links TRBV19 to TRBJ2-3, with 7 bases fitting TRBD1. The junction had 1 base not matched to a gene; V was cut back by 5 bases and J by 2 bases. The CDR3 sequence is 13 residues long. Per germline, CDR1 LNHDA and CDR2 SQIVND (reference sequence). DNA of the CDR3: TGTGCCAGTAGTGACAGGGTCACAGATACGCAGTATTTT. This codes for CASSDRVTDTQYF.

CDR3 sequence (DNA): TGTGCCAGCAGCGATGGTGGGAGTAGCTCCTACGAGCAGTACTTC. Translated: CASSDGGSSSYEQYF. The gene calls are TRBV9 and TRBJ2-7; D might be TRBD2 (5 bases). In germline, CDR1 is SGDLS, CDR2 YYNGEE. Trimming took off 3 bases at V and 0 bases at J, with 13 bases between the two ends. This CDR3 spans 15 amino acids.

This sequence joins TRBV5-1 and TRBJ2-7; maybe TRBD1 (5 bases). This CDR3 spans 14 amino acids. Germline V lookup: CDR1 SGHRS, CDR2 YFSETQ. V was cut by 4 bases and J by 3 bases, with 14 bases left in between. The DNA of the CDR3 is TGCGCCAGCAGCCTCGACAGCGATTACTACGAGCAGTACTTC. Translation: CASSLDSDYYEQYF.